This T cell receptor (beta chain) appears in the sequencing data of a study of cytomegalovirus exposure and HLA in healthy donors. The protocol was immunoSEQ multiplex PCR, while the TCRdb copy is restricted to in-frame clones and leaves out a portion. The sample includes about 73,000 clones, 80% to 90% of them seen just once. This CDR3 is 13 amino acids long. Germline V gene lookup returns CDR1 SGHAT and CDR2 FQNNGV. V was shortened by 1 base and J by 5 bases, with 7 bases between the two germline ends. The receptor's source is a woman aged 18-29 years in good health and CMV-seropositive. Sequenced sample: PBMCs. V and J are TRBV11-2 and TRBJ2-3; D not resolved. CDR3: CASSLAVLDTQYF. The CDR3 DNA is TGTGCCAGCAGCTTAGCAGTCTTAGATACGCAGTATTTT. Full variable domain (remainder filled in from reference TRBV11-2 and TRBJ2-3): EAGVAQSPRYKIIEKRQSVAFWCNPISGHATLYWYQQILGQGPKLLIQFQNNGVVDDSQLPKDRFSAERLKGVDSTLKIQPAKLEDSAVYLCASSLAVLDTQYFGPGTRLTVL.